This T cell receptor (beta chain) was found in a study of beta chain features in type 1 diabetes listed by TCRdb under 2018. Some background on the complete study: Patients and healthy donors did not differ in mean age, gender distribution, total cell number or subset yield. Naive and central memory subsets were obtained from all 28 donors, but regulatory and stem cell-like memory subsets were isolated from only 8 patients and roughly eight healthy donors. In the study, TCRB repertoires of sorted circulating CD4+ T cell subsets from recently diagnosed type 1 diabetes patients were compared with those of matched healthy donors. A total of roughly 98,000,000 sorted cells were examined across all samples, and RNA yield correlated strongly with the number of cells per subset.

As regards this clone: It lacks a known antigen. The sample holds no much larger clone one base away, and base qualities are not on file.

The CDR3 runs 17 amino acids, cysteine and phenylalanine included. Only the CDR3 DNA stays, 51 bases, in frame from base 1. V and J are truncated by 0 bases and 2 bases respectively, leaving an intervening sequence of 14 bases. Taken from the germline V gene, the CDR1 and CDR2 loops are ENHRY and SYGVKD. Each donor gave one peripheral blood draw, about 110 mL on average, collected into heparinised tubes. Naive, central memory, regulatory and stem cell-like memory CD4+ T cells were sorted on a BD FACSAria II using a panel including CD45RO, CCR7, CD25, CD127, CD95 and CD27. A purity above 98% was achieved for all sorted populations. PBMCs were separated immediately by Lymphoprep density gradient centrifugation and were stained directly, without being cultured. Samples were stained and sorted in pairs, with one healthy donor and one patient per experiment, so that batch effects were minimized. The entire isolated RNA was reverse transcribed using the High Capacity cDNA Reverse Transcription Kit, and thus expressed TCRB transcripts were sequenced. Naive, central memory and regulatory T cell samples underwent deep immunoSEQ sequencing, averaging about 3.57 million total reads per sample. Sorted cells were lysed in RLT buffer and RNA was extracted with DNase-treated RNeasy Micro or Mini kits, depending on cell number. To prevent cross-contamination, every cell subset was processed on its own, while patient and healthy donor samples were processed together. TCRB sequences were amplified from cDNA with the immunoSEQ multiplex PCR, producing 87-bp fragments spanning the CDR3 region. Sequencing of the amplicons was performed on the Illumina HiSeq platform. Under the source paper's analysis protocol: Synthetic template baselines were used to correct PCR bias computationally, reads within Hamming distance 2 were collapsed, and singletons that could not be merged were discarded. Reads were aligned against IMGT so that V, D and J genes, CDR3 length and insertions or deletions at six rearrangement sites could be assigned. Within each subset, clonotype counts were normalized to sorted cell number, and only after that were true diversity and Gini coefficients computed with the tcR R package. The overlap coefficient, calculated on TCRB nucleotide sequences, was used to quantify repertoire sharing. Out-of-frame TCRB sequences from naive cells were analyzed to stand in for the pre-selection repertoire. As stored in TCRdb, this immuneACCESS dataset retains in-frame rearrangements with V and J assigned. A fraction of the clones does not appear; measured against another copy, unresolved V genes explain less than half of the discrepancy, and the remainder lacks a known reason. That table supplies the V and J calls and clone size; D and trimming were determined from the DNA. The sample profile shows 600,000 to 750,000 clones; 9.5% to 15% of them were found once. The ten largest clones take up over 0.1% of the sample.

The study at large found these results: At VDJ recombination sites, type 1 diabetes patients had fewer insertions and more deleted nucleotides, which implies abnormalities in thymic rearrangement. Because cDNA rather than genomic DNA was sequenced, highly expressing activated cells could have been over-represented, although no difference in activation and CD3 levels was found between groups. In all four CD4+ subsets, TCRB CDR3 length was moderately but significantly shorter in type 1 diabetes patients. Naive, central memory and regulatory TCRB repertoires appeared more similar among patients than among healthy donors. Because small numbers of individuals were included in the HLA sub-analyses, any influence of HLA type on TCRB rearrangement was left unresolved. Shorter templates might be favored by PCR, yet because patient and control samples were amplified and corrected together, any such skew would affect both groups equally.

The rearranged segments are TRBV10-3 and TRBJ2-1, and perhaps TRBD1 as D gene, on 5 matching bases. Input material: naive CD4+ T cells from blood. The cell subset or site label, read with the paper, signifies: true naive CD4+ T cells. This clonotype originated in a man under 40 with type 1 diabetes. The CDR3 in this case is CAISESVGAGTYNEQFF. The DNA sequence follows: TGTGCCATCAGTGAGTCAGTAGGGGCCGGAACCTACAATGAGCAGTTCTTC.